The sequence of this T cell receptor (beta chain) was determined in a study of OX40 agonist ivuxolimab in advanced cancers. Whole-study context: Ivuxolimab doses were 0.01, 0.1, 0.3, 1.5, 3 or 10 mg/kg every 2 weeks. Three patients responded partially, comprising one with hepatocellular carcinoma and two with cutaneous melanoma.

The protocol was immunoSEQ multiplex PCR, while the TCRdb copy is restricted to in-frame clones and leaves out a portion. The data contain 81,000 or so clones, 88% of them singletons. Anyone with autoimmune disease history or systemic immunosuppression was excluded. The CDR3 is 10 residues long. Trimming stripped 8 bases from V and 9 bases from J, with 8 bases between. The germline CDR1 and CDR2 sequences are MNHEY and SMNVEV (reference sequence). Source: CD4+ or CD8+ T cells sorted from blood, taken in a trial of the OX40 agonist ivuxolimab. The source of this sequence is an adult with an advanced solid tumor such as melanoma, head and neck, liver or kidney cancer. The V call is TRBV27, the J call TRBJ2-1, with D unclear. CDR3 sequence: CASSGVEQFF. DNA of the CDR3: TGTGCCAGCTCAGGAGTTGAGCAGTTCTTC.